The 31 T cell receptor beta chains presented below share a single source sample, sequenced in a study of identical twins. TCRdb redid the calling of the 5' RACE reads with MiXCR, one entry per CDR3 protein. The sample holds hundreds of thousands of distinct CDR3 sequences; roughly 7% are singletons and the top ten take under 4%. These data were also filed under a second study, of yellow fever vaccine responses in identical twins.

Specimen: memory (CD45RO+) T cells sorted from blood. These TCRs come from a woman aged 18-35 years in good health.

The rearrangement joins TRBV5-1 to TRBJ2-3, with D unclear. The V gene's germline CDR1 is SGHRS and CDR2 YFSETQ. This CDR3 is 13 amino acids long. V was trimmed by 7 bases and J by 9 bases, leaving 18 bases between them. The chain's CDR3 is CASGPASAVTQYF. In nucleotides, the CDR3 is TGCGCCAGCGGTCCCGCTTCGGCCGTGACGCAGTATTTT.

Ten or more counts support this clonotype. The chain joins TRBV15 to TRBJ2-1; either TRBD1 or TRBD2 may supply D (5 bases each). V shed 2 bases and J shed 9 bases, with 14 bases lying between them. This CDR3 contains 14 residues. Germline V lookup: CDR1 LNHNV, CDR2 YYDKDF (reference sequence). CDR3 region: CATSRKGTALEQFF. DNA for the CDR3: TGTGCCACCAGCAGAAAGGGGACGGCGCTTGAGCAGTTCTTC.

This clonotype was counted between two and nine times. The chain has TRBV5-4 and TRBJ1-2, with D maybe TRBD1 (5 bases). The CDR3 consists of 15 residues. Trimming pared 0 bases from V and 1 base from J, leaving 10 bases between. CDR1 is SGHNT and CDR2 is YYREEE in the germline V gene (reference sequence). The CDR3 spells CASSLGQTVNYGYTF. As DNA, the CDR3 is TGTGCCAGCAGCTTGGGACAGACCGTTAACTATGGCTACACCTTC.

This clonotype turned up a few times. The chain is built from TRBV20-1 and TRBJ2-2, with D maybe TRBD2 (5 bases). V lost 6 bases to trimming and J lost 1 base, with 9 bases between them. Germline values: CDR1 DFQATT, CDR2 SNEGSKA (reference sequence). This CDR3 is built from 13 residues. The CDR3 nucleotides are TGCAGTGCCGACTACGAGAACACCGGGGAGCTGTTTTTT. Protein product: CSADYENTGELFF.

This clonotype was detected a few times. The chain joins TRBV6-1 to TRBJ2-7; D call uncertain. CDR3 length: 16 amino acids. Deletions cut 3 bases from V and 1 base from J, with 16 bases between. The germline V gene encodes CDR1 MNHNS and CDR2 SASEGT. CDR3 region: CASSEIEAAGSYEQYV. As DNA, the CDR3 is TGTGCCAGCAGTGAGATTGAGGCGGCCGGATCCTACGAGCAGTACGTC.

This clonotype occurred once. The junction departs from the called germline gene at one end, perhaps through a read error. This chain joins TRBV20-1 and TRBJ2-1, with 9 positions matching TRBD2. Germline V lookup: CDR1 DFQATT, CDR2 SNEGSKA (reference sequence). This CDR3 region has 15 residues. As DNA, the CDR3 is TGCTGTGCTACCATAGCGGGAGAGCAGTACAATGAGCAGTTCTTC. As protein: CCATIAGEQYNEQFF.

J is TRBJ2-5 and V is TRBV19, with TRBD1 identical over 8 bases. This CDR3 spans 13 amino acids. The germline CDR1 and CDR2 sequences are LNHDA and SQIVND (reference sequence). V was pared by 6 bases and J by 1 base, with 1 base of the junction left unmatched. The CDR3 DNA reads TGTGCCAGTAGGGGGACAGGCCAAGAGACCCAGTACTTC. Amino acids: CASRGTGQETQYF.

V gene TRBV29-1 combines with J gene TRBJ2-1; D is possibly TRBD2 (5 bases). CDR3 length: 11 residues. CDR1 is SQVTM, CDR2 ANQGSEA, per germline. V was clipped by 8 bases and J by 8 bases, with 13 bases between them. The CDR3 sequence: CSSGNGDEQFF. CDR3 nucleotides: TGCAGCTCGGGGAACGGCGATGAGCAGTTCTTC.

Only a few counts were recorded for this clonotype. The CDR3 loop is CASSYGTGRTDNQPQHF. The CDR3 bases are TGTGCCAGCAGCTACGGGACAGGGCGGACGGACAATCAGCCCCAGCATTTT. The chain links TRBV5-5 to TRBJ1-5, with 9 nucleotides matching TRBD1. This CDR3 has 17 amino acids. Germline-derived CDR1 and CDR2 are SGHKS and YYEKEE (reference sequence). The V segment lost 3 bases and the J segment 3 bases; nucleotides outside the gene matches: 10.

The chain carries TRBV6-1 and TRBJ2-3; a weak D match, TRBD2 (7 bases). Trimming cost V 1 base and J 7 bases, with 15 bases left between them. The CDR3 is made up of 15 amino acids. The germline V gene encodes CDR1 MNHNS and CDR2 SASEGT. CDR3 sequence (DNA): TGTGCCAGCAGTGAAGTGGCAGGGGAGGGATATACGCAGTATTTT. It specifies CASSEVAGEGYTQYF.

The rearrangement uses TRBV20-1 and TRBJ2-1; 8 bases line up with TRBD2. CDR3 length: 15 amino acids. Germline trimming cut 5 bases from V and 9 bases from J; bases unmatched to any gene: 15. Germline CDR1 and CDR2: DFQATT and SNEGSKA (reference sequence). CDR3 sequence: CSAPLHGRAQSEQFF. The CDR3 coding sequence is TGCAGTGCTCCCCTACACGGGAGGGCCCAGTCTGAGCAGTTCTTC.

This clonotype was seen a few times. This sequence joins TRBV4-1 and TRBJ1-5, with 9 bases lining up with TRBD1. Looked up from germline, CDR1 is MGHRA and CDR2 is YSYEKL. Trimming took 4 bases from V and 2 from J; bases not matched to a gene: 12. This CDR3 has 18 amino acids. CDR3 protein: CASSPGQGRPIGNQPQHF. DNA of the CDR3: TGCGCCAGCAGCCCCGGACAGGGGAGACCTATTGGCAATCAGCCCCAGCATTTT.

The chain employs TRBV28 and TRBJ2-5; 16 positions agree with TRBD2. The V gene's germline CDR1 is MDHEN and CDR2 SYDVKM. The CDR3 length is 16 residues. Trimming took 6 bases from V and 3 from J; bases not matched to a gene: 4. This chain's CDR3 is CASRLGTSGREETQYF. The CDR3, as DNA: TGTGCCAGCAGACTCGGGACTAGCGGGAGGGAAGAGACCCAGTACTTC.

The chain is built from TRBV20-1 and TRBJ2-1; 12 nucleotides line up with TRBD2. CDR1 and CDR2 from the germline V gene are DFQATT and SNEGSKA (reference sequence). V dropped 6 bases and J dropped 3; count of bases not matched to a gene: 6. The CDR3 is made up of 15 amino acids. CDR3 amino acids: CSATSGSGGYNEQFF. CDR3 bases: TGCAGTGCGACTAGCGGGAGTGGGGGCTACAATGAGCAGTTCTTC.

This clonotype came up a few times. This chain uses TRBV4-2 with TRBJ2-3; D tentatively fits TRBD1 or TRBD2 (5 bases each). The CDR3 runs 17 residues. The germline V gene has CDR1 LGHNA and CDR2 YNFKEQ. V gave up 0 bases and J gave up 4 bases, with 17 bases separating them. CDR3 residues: CASSQDPPGPRSDTQYF. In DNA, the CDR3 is TGTGCCAGCAGCCAAGATCCCCCGGGACCGAGGTCAGATACGCAGTATTTT.

The CDR3 spells CASSQAADGEKLFF. In nucleotides, the CDR3 is TGCGCCAGCAGCCAAGCCGCGGATGGTGAAAAACTGTTTTTT. The rearrangement uses TRBV4-1 and TRBJ1-4; D call uncertain. The CDR3 runs 14 residues. The ends were cut back, 1 base at V and 7 bases at J, with 10 bases in the middle. Germline V gene lookup returns CDR1 MGHRA and CDR2 YSYEKL.

CDR3 region: CASSLDPTLRTDTQYF. CDR3 in DNA: TGTGCCAGCAGCTTAGATCCCACCCTGCGGACAGATACGCAGTATTTT. J is TRBJ2-3 and V is TRBV7-9; the D is unclear. The CDR3 loop spans 16 amino acids. The germline V gene has CDR1 SEHNR and CDR2 FQNEAQ (reference sequence). V lost 1 base and J lost 3, with 14 bases in between.

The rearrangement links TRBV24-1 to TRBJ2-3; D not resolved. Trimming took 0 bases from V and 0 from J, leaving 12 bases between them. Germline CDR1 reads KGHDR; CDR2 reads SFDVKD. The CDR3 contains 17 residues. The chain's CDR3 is CATSDLPHSFSTDTQYF. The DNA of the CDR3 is TGTGCCACCAGTGATTTGCCGCACAGCTTCAGCACAGATACGCAGTATTTT.

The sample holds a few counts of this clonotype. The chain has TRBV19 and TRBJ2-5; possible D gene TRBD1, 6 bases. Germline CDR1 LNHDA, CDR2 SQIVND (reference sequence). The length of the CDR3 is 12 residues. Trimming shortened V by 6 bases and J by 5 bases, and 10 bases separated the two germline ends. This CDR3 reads CASRQGSETQYF. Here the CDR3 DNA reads TGTGCCAGTAGACAGGGATCTGAGACCCAGTACTTC.

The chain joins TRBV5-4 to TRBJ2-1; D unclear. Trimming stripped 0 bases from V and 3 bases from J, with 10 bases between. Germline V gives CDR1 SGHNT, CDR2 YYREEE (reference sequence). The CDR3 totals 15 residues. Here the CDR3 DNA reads TGTGCCAGCAGCTTGGAAGCCACCTTCTACAATGAGCAGTTCTTC. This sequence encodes CASSLEATFYNEQFF.

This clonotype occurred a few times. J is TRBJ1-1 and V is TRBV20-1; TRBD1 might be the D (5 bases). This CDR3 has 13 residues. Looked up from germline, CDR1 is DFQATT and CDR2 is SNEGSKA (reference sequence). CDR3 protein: CSPTRGLNTEAFF. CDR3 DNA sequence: TGCAGCCCTACTCGGGGCCTCAACACTGAAGCTTTCTTT.

The CDR3 DNA follows: TGTGCCAGTAGTATGGCGCGGGAGCTCACCGGGGAGCTGTTTTTT. Translating it yields CASSMARELTGELFF. The chain has TRBV19 and TRBJ2-2, with 7 bases that match TRBD2. J gave up 4 bases and V 3 bases, and 5 bases lay outside the gene matches. CDR3 length equals 15 residues. Germline lookup yields CDR1 LNHDA and CDR2 SQIVND (reference sequence).

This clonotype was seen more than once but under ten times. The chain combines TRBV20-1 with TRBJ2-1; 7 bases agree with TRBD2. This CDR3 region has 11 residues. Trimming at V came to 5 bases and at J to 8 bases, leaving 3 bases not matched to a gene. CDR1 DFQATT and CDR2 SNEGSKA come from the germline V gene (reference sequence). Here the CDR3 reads CSAERGYEQFF. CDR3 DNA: TGCAGTGCTGAGCGGGGATATGAGCAGTTCTTC.

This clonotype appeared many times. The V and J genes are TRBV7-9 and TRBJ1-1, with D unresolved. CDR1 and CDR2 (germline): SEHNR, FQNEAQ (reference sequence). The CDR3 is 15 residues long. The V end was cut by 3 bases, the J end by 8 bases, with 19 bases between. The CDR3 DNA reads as TGTGCCAGCAGCTTGATGGGTCTATCCCGAACCGAAGCTTTCTTT. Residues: CASSLMGLSRTEAFF.

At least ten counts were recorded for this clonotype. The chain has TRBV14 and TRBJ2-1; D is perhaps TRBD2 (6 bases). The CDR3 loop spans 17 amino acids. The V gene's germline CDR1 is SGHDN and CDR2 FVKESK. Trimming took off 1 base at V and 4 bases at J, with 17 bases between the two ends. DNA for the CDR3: TGTGCCAGCAGCCAAGTTGGGGACTCCCGCCTTTACAATGAGCAGTTCTTC. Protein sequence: CASSQVGDSRLYNEQFF.

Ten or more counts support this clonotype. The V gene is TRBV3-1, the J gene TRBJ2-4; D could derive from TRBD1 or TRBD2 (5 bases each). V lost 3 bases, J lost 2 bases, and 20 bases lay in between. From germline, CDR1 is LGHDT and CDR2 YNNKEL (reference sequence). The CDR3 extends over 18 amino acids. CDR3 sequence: CASSHPIQGEGSKNIQYF. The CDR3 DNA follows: TGTGCCAGCAGCCACCCGATTCAGGGAGAAGGGTCCAAAAACATTCAGTACTTC. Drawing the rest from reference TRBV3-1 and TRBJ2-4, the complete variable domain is DTAVSQTPKYLVTQMGNDKSIKCEQNLGHDTMYWYKQDSKKFLKIMFSYNNKELIINETVPNRFSPKSPDKAHLNLHINSLELGDSAVYFCASSHPIQGEGSKNIQYFGAGTRLSVL.

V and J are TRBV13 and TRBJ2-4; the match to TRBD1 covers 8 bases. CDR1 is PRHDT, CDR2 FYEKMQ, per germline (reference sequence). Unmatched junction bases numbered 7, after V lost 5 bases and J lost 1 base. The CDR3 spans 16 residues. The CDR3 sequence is CASSARGLGAKNIQYF. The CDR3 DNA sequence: TGTGCCAGCAGCGCCAGGGGGCTGGGGGCCAAAAACATTCAGTACTTC.

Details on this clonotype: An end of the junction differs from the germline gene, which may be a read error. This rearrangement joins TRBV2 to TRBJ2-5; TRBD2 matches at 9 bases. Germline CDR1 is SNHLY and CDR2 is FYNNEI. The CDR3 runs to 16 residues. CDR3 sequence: CTSSPLAGGRQETQYF. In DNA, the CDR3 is TGTACCAGCAGTCCATTGGCGGGGGGGCGTCAAGAGACCCAGTACTTC.

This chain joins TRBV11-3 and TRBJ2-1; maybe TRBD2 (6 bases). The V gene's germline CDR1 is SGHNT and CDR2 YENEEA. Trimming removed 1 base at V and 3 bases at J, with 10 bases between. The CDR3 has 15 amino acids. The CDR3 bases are TGTGCCAGCAGCTTAGGTTCGGGGGACTACAATGAGCAGTTCTTC. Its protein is CASSLGSGDYNEQFF.

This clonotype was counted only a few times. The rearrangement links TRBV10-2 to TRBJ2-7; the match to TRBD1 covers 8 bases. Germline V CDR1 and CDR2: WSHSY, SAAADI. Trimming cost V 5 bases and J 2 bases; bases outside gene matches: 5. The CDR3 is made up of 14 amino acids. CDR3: CASSLGTGPYEQYV. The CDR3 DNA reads TGCGCCAGCAGTTTGGGGACAGGACCCTACGAGCAGTACGTC.

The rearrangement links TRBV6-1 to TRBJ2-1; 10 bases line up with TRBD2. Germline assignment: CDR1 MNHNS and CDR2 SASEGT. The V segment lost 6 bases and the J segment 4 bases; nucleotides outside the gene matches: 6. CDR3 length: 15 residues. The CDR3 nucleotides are TGTGCCAGCAGCTCCAGCGGGGGGGAGTACAATGAGCAGTTCTTC. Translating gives CASSSSGGEYNEQFF.